This T cell receptor (beta chain) was captured by sequencing in a study of cytomegalovirus exposure and HLA in healthy donors. Whole-study context: Genotyping of 300 to 450 donors showed that 80% to 85% belonged to the Caucasian-associated ancestry cluster. Findings and caveats of the study: Earlier results showed most TCR beta V segments being productive about 90% or about 30% of the time.

At collection, donors were nominally healthy, but unrecorded immune exposures were probable. Per the germline V gene, CDR1 is SGHTA and CDR2 is FQGTGA. Losses at the gene ends were 5 bases for V and 0 bases for J; bases not matched to a gene: 1. CDR3 length: 16 residues. In regard to this clone: Its antigen is unidentified.

The study ran its PCR with 60 Vbeta and 13 Jbeta primers. The data were produced by immunoSEQ multiplex PCR, yet TCRdb's version contains in-frame clones alone and is incomplete. This table has tens of thousands of clones, around 80% appearing once. The source material was PBMCs. This TCR was recovered from a male donor in good health and CMV-seronegative. The chain combines TRBV7-3 with TRBJ2-1; 13 bases align to TRBD2. The CDR3 DNA sequence: TGTGCCAGCAGCAGGACTAGCGGGAGCTCCTACAATGAGCAGTTCTTC. It yields the protein CASSRTSGSSYNEQFF.